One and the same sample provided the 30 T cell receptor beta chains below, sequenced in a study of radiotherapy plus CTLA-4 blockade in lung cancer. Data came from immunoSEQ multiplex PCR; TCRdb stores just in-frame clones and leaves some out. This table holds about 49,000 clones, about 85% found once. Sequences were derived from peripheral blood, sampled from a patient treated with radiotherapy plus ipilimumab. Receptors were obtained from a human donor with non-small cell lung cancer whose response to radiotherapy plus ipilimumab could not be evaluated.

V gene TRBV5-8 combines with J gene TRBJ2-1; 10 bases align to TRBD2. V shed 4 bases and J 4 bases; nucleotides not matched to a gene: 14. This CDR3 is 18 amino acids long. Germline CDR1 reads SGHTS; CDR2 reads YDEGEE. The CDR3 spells CASSLPPGSSGRYNEQFF. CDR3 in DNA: TGTGCCAGCAGCCTACCCCCGGGGTCTAGCGGGAGATACAATGAGCAGTTCTTC.

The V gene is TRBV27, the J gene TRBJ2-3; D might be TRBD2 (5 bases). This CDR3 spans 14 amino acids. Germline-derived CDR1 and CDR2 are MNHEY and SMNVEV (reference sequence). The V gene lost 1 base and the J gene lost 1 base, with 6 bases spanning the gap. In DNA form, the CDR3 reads TGTGCCAGCAGTTTATTGGAGGGCACAGATACGCAGTATTTT. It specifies CASSLLEGTDTQYF.

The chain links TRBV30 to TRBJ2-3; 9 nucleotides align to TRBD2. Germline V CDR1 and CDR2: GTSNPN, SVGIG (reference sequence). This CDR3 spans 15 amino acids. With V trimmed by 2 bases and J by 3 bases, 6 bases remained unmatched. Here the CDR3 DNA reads TGTGCCTGGAGTCTAGCGGGAAAGTCGACAGATACGCAGTATTTT. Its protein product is CAWSLAGKSTDTQYF.

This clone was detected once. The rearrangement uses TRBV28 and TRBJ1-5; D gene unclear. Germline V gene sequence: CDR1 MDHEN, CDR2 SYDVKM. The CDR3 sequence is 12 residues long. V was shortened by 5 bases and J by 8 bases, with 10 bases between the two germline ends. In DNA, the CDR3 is TGTGCCAGCAGTCAACGGAGGGAGCCCCAGCATTTT. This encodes CASSQRREPQHF.

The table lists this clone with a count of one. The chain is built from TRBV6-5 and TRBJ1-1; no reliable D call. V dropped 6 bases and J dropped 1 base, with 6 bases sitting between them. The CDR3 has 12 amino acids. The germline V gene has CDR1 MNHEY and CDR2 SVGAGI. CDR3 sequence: CASSRSNTEAFF. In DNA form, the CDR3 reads TGTGCCAGCAGCAGATCGAACACTGAAGCTTTCTTT.

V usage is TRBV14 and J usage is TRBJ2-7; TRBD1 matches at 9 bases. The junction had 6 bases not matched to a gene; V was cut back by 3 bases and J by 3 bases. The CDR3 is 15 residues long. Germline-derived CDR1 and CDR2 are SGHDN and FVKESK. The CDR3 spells CASSHRDRVFYEQYF. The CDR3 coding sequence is TGTGCCAGCAGCCACCGGGACAGGGTTTTCTACGAGCAGTACTTC.

CDR3 sequence reads: CAWARPSPQGLNYGYTF. In DNA form, the CDR3 reads TGTGCCTGGGCCAGACCGTCCCCACAGGGGCTGAACTATGGCTACACCTTC. This rearrangement joins TRBV30 to TRBJ1-2; 7 nucleotides align to TRBD1. The CDR3 is made up of 17 amino acids. The V and J ends lost 5 bases and 2 bases, in that order; junction bases with no gene match: 17. Germline CDR1 is GTSNPN and CDR2 is SVGIG (reference sequence).

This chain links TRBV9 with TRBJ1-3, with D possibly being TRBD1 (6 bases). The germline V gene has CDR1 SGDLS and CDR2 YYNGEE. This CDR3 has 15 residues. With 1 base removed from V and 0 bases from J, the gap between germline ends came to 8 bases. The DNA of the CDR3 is TGTGCCAGCAGCGTACAGGGGAACTCTGGAAACACCATATATTTT. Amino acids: CASSVQGNSGNTIYF.

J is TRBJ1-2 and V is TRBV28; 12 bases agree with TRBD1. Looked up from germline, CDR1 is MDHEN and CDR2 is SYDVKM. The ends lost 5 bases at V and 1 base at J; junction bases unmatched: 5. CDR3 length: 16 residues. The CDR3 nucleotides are TGTGCCAGCAGTCCGGGACAGGGGGCTGGTAACTATGGCTACACCTTC. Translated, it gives CASSPGQGAGNYGYTF.

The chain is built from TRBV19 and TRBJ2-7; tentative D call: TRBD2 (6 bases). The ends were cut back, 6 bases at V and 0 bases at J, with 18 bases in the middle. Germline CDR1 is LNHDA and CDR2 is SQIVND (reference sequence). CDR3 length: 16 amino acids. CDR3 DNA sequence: TGTGCCAGTAGCCCGTTCGGGGGAGCTTTCTCCTACGAGCAGTACTTC. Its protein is CASSPFGGAFSYEQYF.

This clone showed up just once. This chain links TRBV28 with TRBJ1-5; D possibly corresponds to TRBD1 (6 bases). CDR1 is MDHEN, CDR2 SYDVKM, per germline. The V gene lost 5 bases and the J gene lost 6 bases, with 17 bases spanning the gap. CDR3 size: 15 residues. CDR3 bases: TGTGCCAGCAGTCTCCAGAGACAGGCGGGTCAGCCCCAGCATTTT. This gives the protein CASSLQRQAGQPQHF.

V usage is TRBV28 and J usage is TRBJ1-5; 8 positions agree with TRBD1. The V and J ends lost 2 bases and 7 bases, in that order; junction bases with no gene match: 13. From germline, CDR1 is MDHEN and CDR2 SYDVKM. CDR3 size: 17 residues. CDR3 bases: TGTGCCAGCAGTTTAGGGGCCGGACAGGGTTGGCACCAGCCCCAGCATTTT. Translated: CASSLGAGQGWHQPQHF.

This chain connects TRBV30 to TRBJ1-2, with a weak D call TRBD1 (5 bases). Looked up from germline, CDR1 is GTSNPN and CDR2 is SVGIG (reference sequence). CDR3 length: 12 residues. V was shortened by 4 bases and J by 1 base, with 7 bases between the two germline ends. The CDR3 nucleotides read TGTGCCTGGATACAGGTTAACTATGGCTACACCTTC. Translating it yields CAWIQVNYGYTF.

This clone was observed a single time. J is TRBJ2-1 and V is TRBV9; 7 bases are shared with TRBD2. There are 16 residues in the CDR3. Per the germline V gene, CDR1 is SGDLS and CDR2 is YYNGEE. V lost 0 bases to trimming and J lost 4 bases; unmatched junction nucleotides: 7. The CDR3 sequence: CASSVEAVAGYNEQFF. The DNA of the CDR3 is TGTGCCAGCAGCGTAGAGGCCGTAGCGGGTTACAATGAGCAGTTCTTC. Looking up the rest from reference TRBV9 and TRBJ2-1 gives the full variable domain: DSGVTQTPKHLITATGQRVTLRCSPRSGDLSVYWYQQSLDQGLQFLIQYYNGEERAKGNILERFSAQQFPDLHSELNLSSLELGDSALYFCASSVEAVAGYNEQFFGPGTRLTVL.

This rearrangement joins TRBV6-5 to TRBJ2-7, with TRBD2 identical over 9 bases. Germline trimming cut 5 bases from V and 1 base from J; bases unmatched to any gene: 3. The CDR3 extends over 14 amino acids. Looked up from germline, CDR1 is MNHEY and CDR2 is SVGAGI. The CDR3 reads CASSTAGGSYEQYF. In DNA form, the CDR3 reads TGTGCCAGCAGTACAGCGGGGGGTTCCTACGAGCAGTACTTC.

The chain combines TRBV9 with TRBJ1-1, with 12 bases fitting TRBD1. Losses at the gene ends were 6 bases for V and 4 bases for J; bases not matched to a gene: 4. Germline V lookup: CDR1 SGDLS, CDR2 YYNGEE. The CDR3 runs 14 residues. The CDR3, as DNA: TGTGCCAGCACCGGGGACAGGGGGCTCACTGAAGCTTTCTTT. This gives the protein CASTGDRGLTEAFF.

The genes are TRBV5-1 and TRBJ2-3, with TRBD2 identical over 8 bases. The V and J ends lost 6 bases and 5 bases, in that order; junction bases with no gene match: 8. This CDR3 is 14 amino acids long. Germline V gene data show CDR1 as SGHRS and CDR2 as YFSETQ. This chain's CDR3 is CASTPAGAVDTQYF. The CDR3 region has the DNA TGCGCCAGCACCCCAGCGGGAGCGGTAGATACGCAGTATTTT. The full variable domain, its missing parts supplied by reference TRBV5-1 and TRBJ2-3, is KAGVTQTPRYLIKTRGQQVTLSCSPISGHRSVSWYQQTPGQGLQFLFEYFSETQRNKGNFPGRFSGRQFSNSRSEMNVSTLELGDSALYLCASTPAGAVDTQYFGPGTRLTVL.

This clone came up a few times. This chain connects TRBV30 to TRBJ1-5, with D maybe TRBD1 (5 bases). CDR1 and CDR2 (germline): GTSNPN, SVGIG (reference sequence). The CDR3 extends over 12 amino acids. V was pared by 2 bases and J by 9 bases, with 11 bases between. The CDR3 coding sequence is TGTGCCTGGAGTCGGAGCACAGGGCCCCAGCATTTT. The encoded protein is CAWSRSTGPQHF.

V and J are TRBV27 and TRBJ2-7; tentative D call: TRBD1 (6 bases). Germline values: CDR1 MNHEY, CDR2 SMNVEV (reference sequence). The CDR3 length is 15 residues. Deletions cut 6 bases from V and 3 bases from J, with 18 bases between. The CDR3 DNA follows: TGTGCCAGCAGCACAGGGTCCTCCTGGGTCTACGAGCAGTACTTC. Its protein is CASSTGSSWVYEQYF.

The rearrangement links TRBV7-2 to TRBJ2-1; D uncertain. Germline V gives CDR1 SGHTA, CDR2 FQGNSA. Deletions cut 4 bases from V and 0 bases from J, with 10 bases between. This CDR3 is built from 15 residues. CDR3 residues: CASSSQYSSYNEQFF. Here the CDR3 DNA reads TGTGCCAGCAGCTCGCAGTACAGCTCCTACAATGAGCAGTTCTTC.

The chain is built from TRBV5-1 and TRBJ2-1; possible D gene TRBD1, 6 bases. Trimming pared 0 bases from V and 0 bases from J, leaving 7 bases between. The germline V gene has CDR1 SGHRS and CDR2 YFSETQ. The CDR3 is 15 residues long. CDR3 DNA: TGCGCCAGCAGCTTGGTACAGGGCTCCTACAATGAGCAGTTCTTC. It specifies CASSLVQGSYNEQFF. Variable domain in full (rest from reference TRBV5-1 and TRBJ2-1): KAGVTQTPRYLIKTRGQQVTLSCSPISGHRSVSWYQQTPGQGLQFLFEYFSETQRNKGNFPGRFSGRQFSNSRSEMNVSTLELGDSALYLCASSLVQGSYNEQFFGPGTRLTVL.

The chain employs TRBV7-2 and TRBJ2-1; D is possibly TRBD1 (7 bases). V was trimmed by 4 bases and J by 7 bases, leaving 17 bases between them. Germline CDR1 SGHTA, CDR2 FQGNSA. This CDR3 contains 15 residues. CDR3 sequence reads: CASSSGGIGRNEQFF. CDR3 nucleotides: TGTGCCAGCAGCTCAGGGGGGATCGGCCGAAATGAGCAGTTCTTC.

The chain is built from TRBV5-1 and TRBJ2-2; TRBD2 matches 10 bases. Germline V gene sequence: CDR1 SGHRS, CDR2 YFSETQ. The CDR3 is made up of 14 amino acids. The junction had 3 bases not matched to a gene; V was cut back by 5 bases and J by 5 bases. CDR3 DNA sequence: TGCGCCAGCAGAGCGGGAGGGAAAACCGGGGAGCTGTTTTTT. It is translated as CASRAGGKTGELFF.

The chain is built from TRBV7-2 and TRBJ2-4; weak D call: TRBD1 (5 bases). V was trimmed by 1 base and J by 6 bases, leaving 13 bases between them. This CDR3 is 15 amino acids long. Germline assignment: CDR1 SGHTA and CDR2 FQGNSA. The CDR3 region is CASSLESTVTNIQYF. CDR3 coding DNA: TGTGCCAGCAGCTTAGAGTCGACAGTCACAAACATTCAGTACTTC.

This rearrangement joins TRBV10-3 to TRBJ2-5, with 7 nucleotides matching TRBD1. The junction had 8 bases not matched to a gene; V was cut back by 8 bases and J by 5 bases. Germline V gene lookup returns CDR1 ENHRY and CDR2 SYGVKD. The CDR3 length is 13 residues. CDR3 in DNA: TGTGCCATCGCTAACAGGGGTGAGGAGACCCAGTACTTC. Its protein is CAIANRGEETQYF.

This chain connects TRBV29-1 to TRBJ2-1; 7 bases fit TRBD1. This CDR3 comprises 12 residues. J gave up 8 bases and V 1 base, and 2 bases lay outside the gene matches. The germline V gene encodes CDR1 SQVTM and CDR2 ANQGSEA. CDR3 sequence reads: CSVEGQGYEQFF. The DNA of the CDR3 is TGCAGCGTTGAAGGACAGGGCTATGAGCAGTTCTTC.

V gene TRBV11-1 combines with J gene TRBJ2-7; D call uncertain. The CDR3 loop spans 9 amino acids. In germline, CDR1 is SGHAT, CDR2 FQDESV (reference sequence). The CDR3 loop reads CDGSYEQYF. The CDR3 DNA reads TGTGACGGCTCCTACGAGCAGTACTTC.

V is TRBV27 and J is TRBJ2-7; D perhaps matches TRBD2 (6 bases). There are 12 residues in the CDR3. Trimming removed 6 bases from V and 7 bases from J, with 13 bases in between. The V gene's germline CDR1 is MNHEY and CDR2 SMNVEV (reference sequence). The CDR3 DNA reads TGTGCCAGCAGCTCGGGACTGGGTGAGCAGTACTTC. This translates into CASSSGLGEQYF.

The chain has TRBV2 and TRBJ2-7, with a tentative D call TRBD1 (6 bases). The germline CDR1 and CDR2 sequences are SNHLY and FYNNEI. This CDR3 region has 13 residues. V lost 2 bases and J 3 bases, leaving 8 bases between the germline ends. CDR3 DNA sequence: TGTGCCAGCAGTGAACACAGGGACTACGAGCAGTACTTC. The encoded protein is CASSEHRDYEQYF.

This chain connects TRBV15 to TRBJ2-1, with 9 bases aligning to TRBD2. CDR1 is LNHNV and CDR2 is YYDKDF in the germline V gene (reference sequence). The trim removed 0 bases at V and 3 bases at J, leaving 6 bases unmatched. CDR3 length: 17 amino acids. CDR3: CATSRDRAGGDYNEQFF. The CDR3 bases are TGTGCCACCAGCAGAGATAGGGCGGGAGGGGACTACAATGAGCAGTTCTTC.